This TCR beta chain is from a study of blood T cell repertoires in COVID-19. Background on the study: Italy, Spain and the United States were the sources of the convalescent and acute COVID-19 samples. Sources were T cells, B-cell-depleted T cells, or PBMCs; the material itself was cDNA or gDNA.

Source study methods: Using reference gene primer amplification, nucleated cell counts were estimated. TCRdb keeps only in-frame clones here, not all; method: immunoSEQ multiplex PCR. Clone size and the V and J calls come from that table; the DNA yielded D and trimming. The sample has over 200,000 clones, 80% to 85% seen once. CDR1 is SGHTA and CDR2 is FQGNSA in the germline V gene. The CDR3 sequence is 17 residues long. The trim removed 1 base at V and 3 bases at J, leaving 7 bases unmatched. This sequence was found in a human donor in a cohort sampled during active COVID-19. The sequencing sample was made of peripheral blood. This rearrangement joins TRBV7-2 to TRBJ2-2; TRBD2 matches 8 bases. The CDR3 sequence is CASSLGVEREHTGELFF. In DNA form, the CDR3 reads TGTGCCAGCAGCTTAGGTGTCGAGCGGGAGCACACCGGGGAGCTGTTTTTT.